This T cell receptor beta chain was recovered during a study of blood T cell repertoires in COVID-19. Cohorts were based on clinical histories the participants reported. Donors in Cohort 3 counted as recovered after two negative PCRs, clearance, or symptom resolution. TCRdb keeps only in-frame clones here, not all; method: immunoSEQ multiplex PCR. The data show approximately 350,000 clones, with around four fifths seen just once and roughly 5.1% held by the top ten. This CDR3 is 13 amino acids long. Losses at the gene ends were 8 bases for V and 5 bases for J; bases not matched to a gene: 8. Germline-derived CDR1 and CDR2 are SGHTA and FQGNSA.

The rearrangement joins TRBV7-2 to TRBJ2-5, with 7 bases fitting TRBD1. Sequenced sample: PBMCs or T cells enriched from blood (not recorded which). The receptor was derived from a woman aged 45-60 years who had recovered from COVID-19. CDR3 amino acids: CASLRGQGETQYF. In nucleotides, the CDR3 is TGTGCCAGCCTGAGGGGGCAGGGGGAGACCCAGTACTTC.